The clone carrying this TCR beta chain has at least ten counts. Its antigen is not known. This entry comes from a study of breast tumors, draining lymph nodes, adjacent tissues. Overall study results and limits: Findings are consistent with lymph node origin and intratumoral expansion of most tumor T cells. That most tumor T cells come from lymph nodes remained unproven. Tumor repertoires ranked between lymph nodes and nontumor tissue in diversity, with V and J gene preferences.

Axillary draining lymph nodes of breast cancer patients supplied the node samples. Each CDR3 protein is one row after TCRdb ran MiXCR on the multiplex PCR reads. The sample includes some 230,000 distinct CDR3 sequences, under 40% seen only once; the top ten take roughly 3.5%. The germline gives CDR1 SGDLS, CDR2 YYNGEE. V gave up 0 bases and J gave up 7 bases, with 11 bases separating them. This CDR3 is 14 amino acids long. The chain couples TRBV9 to TRBJ1-3; D not resolved. This receptor was identified in a female donor with breast cancer. Some clones in this sample may be carry-over from other donors' samples. The sequenced sample was axillary lymph node tissue. The CDR3 nucleotides are TGTGCCAGCAGCGTAGCAGGAATTGGCAACACCATATATTTT. Its translation: CASSVAGIGNTIYF. Full variable domain (remainder filled in from reference TRBV9 and TRBJ1-3): DSGVTQTPKHLITATGQRVTLRCSPRSGDLSVYWYQQSLDQGLQFLIQYYNGEERAKGNILERFSAQQFPDLHSELNLSSLELGDSALYFCASSVAGIGNTIYFGEGSWLTVV.